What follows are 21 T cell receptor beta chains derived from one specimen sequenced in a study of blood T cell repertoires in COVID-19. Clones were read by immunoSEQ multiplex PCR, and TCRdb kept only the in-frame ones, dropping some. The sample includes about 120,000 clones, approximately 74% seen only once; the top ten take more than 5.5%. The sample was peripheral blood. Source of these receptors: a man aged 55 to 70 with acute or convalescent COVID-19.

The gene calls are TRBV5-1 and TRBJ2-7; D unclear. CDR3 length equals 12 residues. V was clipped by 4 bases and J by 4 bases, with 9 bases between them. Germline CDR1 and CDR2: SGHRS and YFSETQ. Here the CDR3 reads CASSPAIYEQYF. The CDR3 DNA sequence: TGCGCCAGCAGCCCAGCGATTTACGAGCAGTACTTC. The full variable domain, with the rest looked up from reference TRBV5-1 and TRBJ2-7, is KAGVTQTPRYLIKTRGQQVTLSCSPISGHRSVSWYQQTPGQGLQFLFEYFSETQRNKGNFPGRFSGRQFSNSRSEMNVSTLELGDSALYLCASSPAIYEQYFGPGTRLTVT.

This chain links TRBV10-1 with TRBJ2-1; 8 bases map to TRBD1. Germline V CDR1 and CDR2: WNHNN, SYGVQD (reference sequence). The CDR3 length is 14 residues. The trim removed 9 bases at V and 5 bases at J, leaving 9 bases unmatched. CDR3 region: CARDREDINNEQFF. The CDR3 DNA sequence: TGCGCCAGGGACAGGGAGGATATTAACAATGAGCAGTTCTTC.

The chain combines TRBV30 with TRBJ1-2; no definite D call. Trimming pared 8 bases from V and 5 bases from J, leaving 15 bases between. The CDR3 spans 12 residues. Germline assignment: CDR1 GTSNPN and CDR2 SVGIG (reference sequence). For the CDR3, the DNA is TGTGCCCTGGAATTGAGGAGGTATGGCTACACCTTC. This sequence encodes CALELRRYGYTF. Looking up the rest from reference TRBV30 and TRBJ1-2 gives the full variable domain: SQTIHQWPATLVQPVGSPLSLECTVEGTSNPNLYWYRQAAGRGLQLLFYSVGIGQISSEVPQNLSASRPQDRQFILSSKKLLLSDSGFYLCALELRRYGYTFGSGTRLTVV.

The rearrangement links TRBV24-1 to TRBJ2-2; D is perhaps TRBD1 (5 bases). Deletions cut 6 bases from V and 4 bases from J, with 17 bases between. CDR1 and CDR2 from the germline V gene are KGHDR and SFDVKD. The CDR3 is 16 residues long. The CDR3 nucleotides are TGTGCCACCAGTACAGGATCTAACTGGGGCACCGGGGAGCTGTTTTTT. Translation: CATSTGSNWGTGELFF.

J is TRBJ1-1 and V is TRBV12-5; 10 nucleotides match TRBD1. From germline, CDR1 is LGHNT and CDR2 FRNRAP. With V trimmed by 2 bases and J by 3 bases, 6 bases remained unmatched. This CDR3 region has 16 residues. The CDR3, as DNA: TGTGCTAGTGGTTTGCGACAGGGGGCGAGGTACACTGAAGCTTTCTTT. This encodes CASGLRQGARYTEAFF.

The CDR3 bases are TGTGCCAGCTCACCAGACCAGACAGGGTTCTGGGGCTACACCTTC. Translation: CASSPDQTGFWGYTF. The rearrangement links TRBV18 to TRBJ1-2; 7 bases are shared with TRBD1. The CDR3 sequence is 15 residues long. Germline CDR1 is KGHSH and CDR2 is LQKENI. The trim removed 2 bases at V and 8 bases at J, leaving 11 bases unmatched.

CDR3 in DNA: TGTGCCAGCTCACCCAACAGGGACACTGAAGCTTTCTTT. Residues: CASSPNRDTEAFF. V is TRBV18 and J is TRBJ1-1; D possibly corresponds to TRBD1 (6 bases). The CDR3 is made up of 13 amino acids. Germline CDR1 and CDR2: KGHSH and LQKENI. V was clipped by 3 bases and J by 3 bases, with 8 bases between them.

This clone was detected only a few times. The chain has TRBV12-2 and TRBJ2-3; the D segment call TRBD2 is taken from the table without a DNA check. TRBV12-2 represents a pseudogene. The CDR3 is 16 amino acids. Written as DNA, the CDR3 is TGTGCAAGTCGCTTTCTCCCTAGCGGGGGATCAGATACGCAGTATTTT. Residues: CASRFLPSGGSDTQYF.

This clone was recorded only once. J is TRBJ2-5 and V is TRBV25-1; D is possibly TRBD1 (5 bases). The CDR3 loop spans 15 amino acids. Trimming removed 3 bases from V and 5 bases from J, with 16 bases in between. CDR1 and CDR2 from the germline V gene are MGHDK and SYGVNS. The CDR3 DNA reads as TGTGCCAGCAGTGATCAAGCAGGGCCCAGGGAGACCCAGTACTTC. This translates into CASSDQAGPRETQYF.

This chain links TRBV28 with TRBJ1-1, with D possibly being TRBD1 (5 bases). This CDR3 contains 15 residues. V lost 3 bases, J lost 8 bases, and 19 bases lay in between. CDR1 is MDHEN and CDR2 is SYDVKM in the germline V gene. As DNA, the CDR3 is TGTGCCAGCAGTTTGTTGGGGCAGGGCATATACGAAGCTTTCTTT. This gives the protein CASSLLGQGIYEAFF.

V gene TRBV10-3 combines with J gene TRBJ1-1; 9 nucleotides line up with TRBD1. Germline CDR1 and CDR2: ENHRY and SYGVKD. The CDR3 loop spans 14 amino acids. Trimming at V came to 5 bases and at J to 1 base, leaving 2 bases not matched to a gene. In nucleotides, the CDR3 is TGTGCCATCAGTCGACAGGGGGAGAACACTGAAGCTTTCTTT. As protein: CAISRQGENTEAFF.

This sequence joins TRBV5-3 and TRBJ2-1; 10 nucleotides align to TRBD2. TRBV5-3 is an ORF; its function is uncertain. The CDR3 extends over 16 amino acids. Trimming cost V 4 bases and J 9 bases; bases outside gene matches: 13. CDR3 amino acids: CARSLRLASGSGEQFF. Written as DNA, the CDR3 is TGTGCCAGAAGCCTCCGGTTAGCTAGCGGGAGTGGTGAGCAGTTCTTC.

The CDR3 protein is CAWSWAGGEQYF. Written as DNA, the CDR3 is TGTGCCTGGAGTTGGGCGGGTGGCGAGCAGTACTTC. The V call is TRBV30, the J call TRBJ2-7; D is perhaps TRBD2 (5 bases). Germline CDR1 is GTSNPN and CDR2 is SVGIG (reference sequence). The CDR3 length is 12 residues. The V end lost 2 bases, the J end lost 6 bases, and 11 bases lay between the germline ends.

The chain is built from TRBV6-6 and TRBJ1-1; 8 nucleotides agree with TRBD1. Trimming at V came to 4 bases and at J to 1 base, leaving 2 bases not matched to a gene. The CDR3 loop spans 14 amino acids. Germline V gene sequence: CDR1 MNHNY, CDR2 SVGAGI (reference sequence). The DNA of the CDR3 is TGTGCCAGCAGTTCCGGGACAGGGAACACTGAAGCTTTCTTT. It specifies CASSSGTGNTEAFF.

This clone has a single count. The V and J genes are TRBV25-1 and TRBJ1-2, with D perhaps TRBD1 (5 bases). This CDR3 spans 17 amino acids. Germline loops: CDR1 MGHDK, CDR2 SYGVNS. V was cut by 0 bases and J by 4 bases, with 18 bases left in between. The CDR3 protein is CASSEYRAGSDVYGYTF. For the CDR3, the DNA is TGTGCCAGCAGTGAATATAGGGCAGGGTCAGACGTCTATGGCTACACCTTC.

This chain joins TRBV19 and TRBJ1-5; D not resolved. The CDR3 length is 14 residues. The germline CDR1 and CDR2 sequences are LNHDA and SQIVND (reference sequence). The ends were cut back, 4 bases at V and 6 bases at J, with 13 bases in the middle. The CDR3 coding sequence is TGTGCCAGTAGTAACCCGGCGGGGAGTCAGCCCCAGCATTTT. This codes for CASSNPAGSQPQHF.

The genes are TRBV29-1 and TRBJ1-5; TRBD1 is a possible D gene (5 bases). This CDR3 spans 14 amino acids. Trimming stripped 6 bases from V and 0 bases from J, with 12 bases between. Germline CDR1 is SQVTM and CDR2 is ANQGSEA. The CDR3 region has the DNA TGCAGCGTCGCCGGGGGGAATAGCAATCAGCCCCAGCATTTT. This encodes CSVAGGNSNQPQHF.

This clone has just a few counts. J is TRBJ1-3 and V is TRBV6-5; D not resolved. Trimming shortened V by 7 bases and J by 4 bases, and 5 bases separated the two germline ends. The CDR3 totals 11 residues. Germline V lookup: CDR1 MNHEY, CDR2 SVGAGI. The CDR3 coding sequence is TGTGCCAGCAAACTCGGAAACACCATATATTTT. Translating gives CASKLGNTIYF.

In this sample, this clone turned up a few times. CDR3 nucleotides: TGTGCCAGCAGTGGGTTTGGGGGAGGCACTGAAGCTTTCTTT. It is translated as CASSGFGGGTEAFF. The rearrangement links TRBV2 to TRBJ1-1; D may be TRBD1 (5 bases). Germline values: CDR1 SNHLY, CDR2 FYNNEI. The CDR3 runs to 14 residues. Deletions cut 4 bases from V and 4 bases from J, with 13 bases between.

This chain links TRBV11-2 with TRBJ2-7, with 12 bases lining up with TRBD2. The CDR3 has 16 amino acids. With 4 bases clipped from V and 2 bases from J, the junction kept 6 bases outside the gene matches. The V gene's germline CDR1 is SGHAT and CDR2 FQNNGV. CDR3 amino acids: CASSSLAGGRAYEQYF. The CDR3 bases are TGTGCCAGCAGCTCGCTAGCGGGAGGGAGGGCCTACGAGCAGTACTTC.

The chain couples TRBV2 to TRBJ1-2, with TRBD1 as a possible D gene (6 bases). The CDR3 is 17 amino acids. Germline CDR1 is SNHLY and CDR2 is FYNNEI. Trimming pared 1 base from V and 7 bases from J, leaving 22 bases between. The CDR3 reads CASSEGDSRDIDRGYTF. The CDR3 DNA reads TGTGCCAGCAGTGAAGGCGACTCCCGGGACATCGATCGTGGCTACACCTTC. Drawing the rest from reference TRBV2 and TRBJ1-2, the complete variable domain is EPEVTQTPSHQVTQMGQEVILRCVPISNHLYFYWYRQILGQKVEFLVSFYNNEISEKSEIFDDQFSVERPDGSNFTLKIRSTKLEDSAMYFCASSEGDSRDIDRGYTFGSGTRLTVV.